The T cell receptor (beta chain) under discussion was sequenced for a study of T cells in Graves' hyperthyroidism and ophthalmopathy (dated by TCRdb to between 2019 and 2020). Concerning the study at large: Peripheral blood samples were taken at the time of initial diagnosis, prior to any treatment. To identify TCR V-J signatures that set the groups apart, the researchers used a discovery cohort of more than 95 patients, made up of roughly 40 with Graves' ophthalmopathy and about 60 with stable Graves' hyperthyroidism. Prospective prediction of ophthalmopathy was tested in an independent validation cohort consisting of under 20 hyperthyroidism patients and around 16 patients who later progressed to ophthalmopathy. For training and testing, the approximately 92 patients in the discovery cohort were randomly divided in a 7:3 ratio. In addition, the study compared T-cell repertoires in thyroid tissue and in blood from over 5 Graves' hyperthyroidism patients. Following sampling, methimazole starting at 30 mg daily was given to hyperthyroidism patients, and high-dose intravenous methylprednisolone was given to ophthalmopathy patients. The paper reports TCR Vbeta CDR3 sequencing of over 120 peripheral blood samples: under 45 ophthalmopathy, some 80 hyperthyroidism and some 17 progressor patients.

Stable Graves' hyperthyroidism was defined as the absence of progression to ophthalmopathy over 18 months of follow-up. The hyperthyroidism patients were between 18 and 65 years old and newly diagnosed, with a disease duration of less than 2 months. Exclusion was applied to patients with uncontrolled infections, other autoimmune diseases, pregnancy or lactation. Diagnoses were established on the basis of clinical symptoms, serum thyroxine and TRAb, thyroid ultrasound, and orbital computed tomography. Ficoll-Paque density gradient centrifugation was used to isolate PBMCs from approximately 10 ml of fresh peripheral blood. Trizol reagent was used to extract total RNA, and RNA quality was then checked on an Agilent 2100 Bioanalyzer. The TCR beta CDR3 regions were amplified from RNA transcripts. For the first round of RT-PCR on the TCR CDR3, the HTBI primer set was used together with the Qiagen OneStep RT-PCR kit. The libraries were constructed in a second round of multiplex PCR and then size-selected and purified. The libraries were sequenced on an Illumina HiSeq2000 using paired-end 100 bp reads. As for how the authors treated the data: Raw data were processed with SOAPnuke, discarding reads with adapters, uncalled bases, mean Phred below 15, or no exact constant-primer or identifier match. COPE v1.2.5 was used to merge the high-quality paired reads, and each unique nucleotide sequence was defined as a clonotype. MiTCR v1.1 was used to align clonotypes to the IMGT TRBV, TRBD and TRBJ reference segments. The analysis included only V-J combinations with a frequency above 0.0001, which together covered approximately 99% of the repertoires. The TCS score was defined as the ratio of F50 (clonal expansion) to E x V (chaos), calculated using BLOSUM62-based TCRdist between CDR3 peptides within each V-J. Welch's t-statistics and random forest reduced fewer than 600 V-J features to fewer than 15, which were used in a naive Bayes classifier (R e1071). Thyroid-blood repertoire similarity was quantified with the Morisita-Horn index. TCRdb reanalyzed the raw reads on its own, using fastp at Q25 for trimming and MiXCR for clone calling, and kept in-frame beta chains. Rows are unified per CDR3 protein, each entry keeping the most common DNA and genes. TCRdb's processing, not the study's, gives the V and J calls here. Recorded for this sample are around 700,000 distinct CDR3 sequences; approximately 36% of them occurred a single time. The ten largest clones represent around 31% of the sample.

From the cysteine up to the phenylalanine, the CDR3 has a length of 15 residues. Left in the record is the CDR3 DNA by itself, 45 bases read in frame from the first base. The CDR1 and CDR2 encoded by the germline V gene (reference sequence) are SGHKS and YYEKEE. General conclusions and limits of the study: A model built on a 13 V-J signature distinguished ophthalmopathy from stable hyperthyroidism, reaching around 88% sensitivity and 81% to 83% specificity in cross-validation and 80%/75% in testing. Sample size was not statistically predetermined, and blinding of investigators to group allocation was not performed. Most expanded thyroid clonotypes (frequency above 0.001) were also detected in blood, a finding suggesting that blood repertoires may reflect thyroid immune responses. In validation, progression to ophthalmopathy was predicted by the model with 70.59% sensitivity and under 85% specificity, a median of 6.5 months before onset.

Points on this clonotype: Its target antigen remains unknown. A read error may account for a junction end that differs from germline.

Sequencing was done on a sample of blood. The chain uses TRBV5-5 and TRBJ1-1, and 9 bases in between align with TRBD1. The receptor was isolated from a woman aged 40 to 50 with Graves' hyperthyroidism. The CDR3 protein: CASSQSDGQGWEAFF. In nucleotide form, the sequence is TGCGCCAGCAGCCAGTCGGATGGACAGGGGTGGGAAGCTTTCTTT. With the portions outside the CDR3 filled from the reference TRBV5-5 and TRBJ1-1 genes, the complete variable region becomes DAGVTQSPTHLIKTRGQQVTLRCSPISGHKSVSWYQQVLGQGPQFIFQYYEKEERGRGNFPDRFSARQFPNYSSELNVNALLLGDSALYLCASSQSDGQGWEAFFGQGTRLTVV.